The 18 T cell receptor beta chains in this list originate from one sample, sequenced in a study of identical twins. Using its own MiXCR run on the 5' RACE reads, TCRdb lists one record per CDR3 protein. The sample lists roughly 700,000 distinct CDR3 sequences; around 8.6% were seen once. The same sample was also used in a study of yellow fever vaccine responses in identical twins.

Sequencing was done on a sample of PBMCs. Receptors originate from a young woman in good health.

The chain uses TRBV12-3 or TRBV12-4 and TRBJ2-1; 9 nucleotides match TRBD1. The CDR3 is 17 amino acids. J was trimmed by 6 bases and V by 6 bases; bases with no gene match: 15. CDR3 protein: CASSHSKDRGLRNEQFF. The CDR3 nucleotides are TGTGCCAGCAGCCATTCAAAGGACAGGGGACTGCGCAATGAGCAGTTCTTC.

The V gene is TRBV10-2, the J gene TRBJ2-7, with D possibly TRBD2 on 6 matching bases. The V gene lost 3 bases and the J gene lost 0 bases, with 12 bases spanning the gap. Per the germline V gene, CDR1 is WSHSY and CDR2 is SAAADI. The CDR3 consists of 15 residues. The CDR3 reads CASSDWDSLSYEQYF. CDR3 nucleotide sequence: TGCGCCAGCAGTGATTGGGACTCTCTCTCCTACGAGCAGTACTTC.

This clonotype was seen ten or more times. This chain uses TRBV29-1 with TRBJ1-6, with D perhaps matching TRBD1 (5 bases). V lost 5 bases to trimming and J lost 7 bases, with 9 bases between them. The CDR3 is 12 residues long. Germline CDR1 SQVTM, CDR2 ANQGSEA. The DNA for the CDR3 is TGCAGCGTTAGGGAGGGGAATTCACCCCTCCACTTT. Amino acid sequence: CSVREGNSPLHF.

This chain's CDR3 is CSAPPGNTQYF. CDR3 in DNA: TGCAGTGCTCCGCCCGGAAATACGCAGTATTTT. The J gene is TRBJ2-3, the V gene TRBV20-1; D uncertain. Trimming shortened V by 5 bases and J by 7 bases, and 10 bases separated the two germline ends. This CDR3 is built from 11 residues. Germline V lookup: CDR1 DFQATT, CDR2 SNEGSKA (reference sequence).

This clonotype was detected many times. The gene calls are TRBV7-9 and TRBJ2-5; D possibly corresponds to TRBD1 (5 bases). V lost 3 bases to trimming and J lost 5 bases, with 10 bases between them. In germline, CDR1 is SEHNR, CDR2 FQNEAQ (reference sequence). CDR3 size: 13 residues. The CDR3 sequence: CASSFRAMETQYF. CDR3 coding DNA: TGTGCCAGCAGCTTCAGGGCCATGGAGACCCAGTACTTC.

The chain is built from TRBV6-1 and TRBJ1-1; TRBD1 is a possible D gene (5 bases). The CDR3 has 15 amino acids. V lost 7 bases to trimming and J lost 4 bases, with 19 bases between them. Germline loops: CDR1 MNHNS, CDR2 SASEGT. CDR3 sequence: CASISKLGRFTEAFF. CDR3 in DNA: TGTGCCAGCATCTCCAAACTGGGACGTTTCACTGAAGCTTTCTTT.

This clonotype was picked up many times. The rearrangement joins TRBV7-9 to TRBJ2-2; TRBD1 is a possible D gene (6 bases). Trimming removed 0 bases from V and 6 bases from J, with 11 bases in between. Germline V gene sequence: CDR1 SEHNR, CDR2 FQNEAQ (reference sequence). The CDR3 covers 15 residues. This CDR3 reads CASSLARQVPGELFF. CDR3 nucleotide sequence: TGTGCCAGCAGCTTAGCGCGACAGGTTCCCGGGGAGCTGTTTTTT.

This rearrangement joins TRBV20-1 to TRBJ1-1, with unresolved D. This CDR3 is built from 13 residues. V lost 4 bases, J lost 4 bases, and 13 bases lay in between. The germline gives CDR1 DFQATT, CDR2 SNEGSKA (reference sequence). The CDR3 coding sequence is TGCAGTGCTAACGCGGGGAGGGTCACTGAAGCTTTCTTT. This gives the protein CSANAGRVTEAFF.

This clonotype was counted a few times. V and J are TRBV27 and TRBJ1-1, with D possibly being TRBD1 (6 bases). Between the trimmed V and J ends, which lost 2 bases and 6 bases, there was a span of 16 bases. The CDR3 totals 15 residues. Looked up from germline, CDR1 is MNHEY and CDR2 is SMNVEV (reference sequence). The CDR3 coding sequence is TGTGCCAGCAGTTTAGGGTTTGGGGGCAGCGCTGAAGCTTTCTTT. Its protein is CASSLGFGGSAEAFF.

This clonotype was counted at least ten times. V usage is TRBV30 and J usage is TRBJ2-1; 7 bases match TRBD2. Germline CDR1 and CDR2: GTSNPN and SVGIG (reference sequence). J lost 6 bases, V lost 3 bases, and 5 bases had no gene match. The CDR3 is made up of 13 amino acids. CDR3 DNA: TGTGCCTGGAGGGCCCCGGGGGGCAATGAGCAGTTCTTC. Its protein is CAWRAPGGNEQFF.

This chain links TRBV10-2 with TRBJ2-7, with 13 bases identical to TRBD2. CDR3 length: 16 amino acids. Trimming took 6 bases from V and 2 from J; bases not matched to a gene: 7. Germline-derived CDR1 and CDR2 are WSHSY and SAAADI. The CDR3 here is CASRPGTSGNTYEQYF. The CDR3 DNA is TGCGCCAGCAGACCAGGGACTAGCGGGAATACCTACGAGCAGTACTTC.

The rearrangement links TRBV5-1 to TRBJ2-5, with a weak D call TRBD1 (5 bases). The CDR3 runs 16 residues. Germline V gene lookup returns CDR1 SGHRS and CDR2 YFSETQ. With 6 bases removed from V and 4 bases from J, the gap between germline ends came to 22 bases. This CDR3 is CASTSTGSVGPETQYF. CDR3 DNA sequence: TGCGCCAGCACCTCCACTGGGTCGGTGGGGCCAGAGACCCAGTACTTC.

This clonotype was counted between two and nine times. The chain has TRBV12-3 or TRBV12-4 and TRBJ2-1, with D possibly TRBD1 on 5 matching bases. Trimming cost V 0 bases and J 5 bases, with 11 bases left between them. CDR3 length equals 15 residues. The CDR3 protein is CASSLASTQDNEQFF. CDR3 in DNA: TGTGCCAGCAGTTTAGCATCGACACAGGACAATGAGCAGTTCTTC.

The chain is built from TRBV3-1 and TRBJ2-1; D remains unclear. V lost 2 bases to trimming and J lost 8 bases, with 7 bases between them. CDR1 is LGHDT, CDR2 YNNKEL, per germline (reference sequence). The CDR3 sequence is 12 residues long. The CDR3 here is CASSQTRDEQFF. In nucleotides, the CDR3 is TGTGCCAGCAGCCAAACGCGCGATGAGCAGTTCTTC.

This clonotype was found a few times. This sequence joins TRBV5-1 and TRBJ2-6, with 10 bases fitting TRBD1. The V and J ends lost 4 bases and 6 bases, in that order; junction bases with no gene match: 13. This CDR3 is 18 amino acids long. CDR1 and CDR2 from the germline V gene are SGHRS and YFSETQ. The CDR3 DNA follows: TGCGCCAGCAGCCCCTACCCGGGACAGGGGTATGAGGCCAACGTCCTGACTTTC. Protein: CASSPYPGQGYEANVLTF.

The gene calls are TRBV11-1 and TRBJ2-3, with D perhaps being TRBD1 or TRBD2 (5 bases each). Germline V CDR1 and CDR2: SGHAT, FQDESV (reference sequence). This CDR3 is built from 18 residues. V was clipped by 5 bases and J by 0 bases, with 21 bases between them. CDR3 region: CASSAPLFEGPSTDTQYF. For the CDR3, the DNA is TGTGCCAGCAGCGCCCCCCTGTTCGAGGGGCCTAGCACAGATACGCAGTATTTT.

The sample holds many counts of this clonotype. The rearrangement joins TRBV5-1 to TRBJ2-7; D may match TRBD1 or TRBD2 (5 bases each). Between the trimmed V and J ends, which lost 7 bases and 2 bases, there was a span of 19 bases. CDR1 and CDR2 (germline): SGHRS, YFSETQ. CDR3 length: 15 amino acids. The CDR3 coding sequence is TGCGCCAGCCAACCCGGGACGGGGAACCCCTACGAGCAGTACTTC. It translates to CASQPGTGNPYEQYF.

The chain combines TRBV20-1 with TRBJ2-5; tentatively, D is TRBD2 (6 bases). This CDR3 region has 15 residues. V lost 0 bases, J lost 7 bases, and 18 bases lay in between. CDR1 and CDR2 (germline): DFQATT, SNEGSKA (reference sequence). This CDR3 is CSARDLQGLSGTQYF. The CDR3, as DNA: TGCAGTGCTAGAGATCTTCAGGGACTCTCGGGGACCCAGTACTTC.